A single T cell receptor beta chain is shown here with its context. The antigen it binds to is not known. Nothing much larger sits one base from this clone, and base qualities are not available. This specimen belongs to a study of CD8 T cells in Susac syndrome (dated by TCRdb to about 2019). For the study in its entirety: The study used repertoire sequencing to test whether antigen drove CD8+ T cell activation and differentiation in Susac syndrome. The full study reports these points: The number of individuals in the TCR sequencing and HLA analysis was recognized as being relatively small.

From the cysteine through the phenylalanine, the CDR3 covers 16 amino acids. Only CDR3 DNA remains: 48 bases, in frame from the first base. Trimming removed 6 bases from V and 3 bases from J; the gene matches leave 11 bases unexplained. According to the germline V gene, CDR1 reads SNHLY and CDR2 reads FYNNEI. High-throughput TCR beta sequencing profiled peripheral blood CD8+ and CD4+ T cells from healthy donors, Susac syndrome patients and multiple sclerosis patients. Treatment-naive patients with stable or active relapsing-remitting disease fulfilling revised McDonald criteria were used as multiple sclerosis controls. CD8+ TEMRA cells were enriched by FACS, while bulk CD8+ and CD4+ T cells were purified by magnetic negative isolation. Blood was collected in EDTA tubes and processed within 24 hours, with PBMCs isolated through density gradient centrifugation. PBMCs destined for TCR sequencing were cryopreserved in liquid nitrogen and later thawed in a 37 °C water bath. A purity of at least 90% was achieved for sorted or isolated CD4+, CD8+ and CD8+ TEMRA cells.

RNA was extracted using the RNeasy kit, and about 0.45 to 1 microgram was reverse transcribed with random hexamers. TCR beta CDR3 regions were amplified with the immunoSEQ multiplex PCR assay covering 54 Vbeta and 13 Jbeta segments. To correct PCR amplification bias, a synthetic template baseline was used for both primer optimization and computational correction. The published analysis was carried out like this. Only productive sequences were kept, with reads annotated to V, D and J genes according to IMGT and analyzed in immunoSEQ Analyzer. Clonality was computed as one minus Shannon entropy normalized by log2 of the number of productive unique sequences. For each patient and control, public and private clones were evaluated within the 100 most prevalent clones. Clones were defined as Susac-specific if absent from the healthy and MS cohorts, from 900 to 1,300 published viral clones and from other ImmuneACCESS disease sequences. Using fastp trimming at Q25 and MiXCR clonotype assembly, TCRdb reanalyzed the public sequencing data and kept in-frame beta chains. Each record represents a unique CDR3 protein, reported with the most common genes and DNA among its rows. Clone size and V and J calls follow TCRdb, not the original study. A total of 250,000 or so distinct CDR3 sequences appear in this sample, around 93% of them only once. The ten largest clones capture approximately 0.072% of the sample.

This receptor was taken from a human donor with multiple sclerosis. The rearrangement combines TRBV2 with TRBJ2-3; 8 bases in between match TRBD1. The sample consisted of CD4+ T cells from PBMCs. CDR3 region: CASSSARGQNTDTQYF. The nucleotides read TGTGCCAGCAGCTCTGCCAGGGGGCAGAATACAGATACGCAGTATTTT.